Reported below is one TCR beta chain. This entry belongs to a study of OX40 agonist ivuxolimab in advanced cancers. Assay used: immunoSEQ multiplex PCR; TCRdb lists only in-frame clones, some missing. Here the sample spans 94,000 or so clones, less than 85% being singletons. Per the germline V gene, CDR1 is SGHDN and CDR2 is FVKESK. The CDR3 totals 15 residues. Trimming took 3 bases from V and 5 from J, leaving 17 bases between them. The sequenced sample was CD4+ or CD8+ T cells sorted from blood, obtained in a trial of the OX40 agonist ivuxolimab. This TCR came from an adult with an advanced solid tumor such as melanoma, head and neck, liver or kidney cancer. The chain is built from TRBV14 and TRBJ2-7; possible D gene TRBD2, 6 bases. CDR3 residues: CASSHAGLPGDEQYF. CDR3 bases: TGTGCCAGCAGCCACGCGGGCCTCCCGGGGGACGAGCAGTACTTC.